This T cell receptor beta chain was recovered during a study of Graves' ophthalmopathy and Graves' hyperthyroidism. Study as a whole: Stable hyperthyroidism denotes an absence of ophthalmopathy throughout 18 months of follow-up.

This clonotype was seen a few times. CDR3 length: 13 residues. With 7 bases removed from V and 0 bases from J, the gap between germline ends came to 7 bases. The V gene's germline CDR1 is ENHRY and CDR2 SYGVKD. Amplification from RNA transcripts yielded the TCR beta CDR3 regions. HTBI primers were used in a first-round RT-PCR, which preceded a second-round multiplex PCR. A single record per CDR3 protein comes from TCRdb applying MiXCR to the multiplex PCR reads. This sample has around 1.1 million distinct CDR3 sequences, with about 40% found just once. The sample consisted of peripheral blood or thyroid tissue (not recorded which). This sequence was found in an adult man with Graves' hyperthyroidism. The rearrangement links TRBV10-3 to TRBJ1-3; no clear D gene. The CDR3 reads CAIMAVSGNTIYF. DNA of the CDR3: TGTGCCATCATGGCAGTCTCTGGAAACACCATATATTTT.